This TCR delta chain was sequenced during a study of gamma delta lymphoproliferative disorders and STAT genes (dated by TCRdb to 2017 to 2018). Study-wide context: Of the 9 Tgammadelta LGLL patients who were sequenced, symptomatic disease was observed in 4 and an indolent course was observed in 5. The LymphoTrack Dx TCRG Assay was used to prepare gamma-chain libraries from at least 50 ng of genomic DNA. Because no corresponding Invivoscribe delta assay was available, delta-chain libraries were prepared according to the EuroClonality-NGS working group standard operating procedure. The study profiled TCR gamma and delta CDR3 repertoires by deep sequencing in Tgammadelta lymphoproliferative disease patients and healthy controls, within a larger immunophenotypic and STAT-mutation study. The TCR-sequenced pilot group comprised several Tgammadelta large granular lymphocyte leukemia patients and 2 hepatosplenic T-cell lymphoma patients. To confirm results, a couple of gamma-chain samples and every delta-chain sample were sequenced twice. Study-wide findings and limitations: Leukemic cells were skewed toward terminal effectors, whereas control T cells likely spanned varied maturation stages, a difference potentially limiting comparisons between patients and controls. When whole repertoires were clustered, gamma repertoires from patients grouped apart from those of healthy controls, but delta repertoires did not separate between the groups. Almost every major gamma and delta clonotype in patients was public, meaning shared with at least one healthy donor, and only a couple of gamma clonotypes were private to disease. Major clones in indolent patients were dominated by Vgamma9-JgammaP and Vdelta2-Ddelta3-Jdelta1 rearrangements, but these rearrangements were absent in symptomatic patients, who instead used less common gene combinations. It was noted by the authors that NGS specificity may be reduced at low frequencies, so confirmation of the public or private nature of leukemic clones is needed.

In both library preparation methods, multiplex PCR was run with primers aimed at the conserved V and J regions of the TCR genes. After purification and pooling, the amplicons were sequenced on an Illumina MiSeq platform. The authors' pipeline ran thus. V(D)J alignment, clonotype assembly and translation were done with MiXCR, while functionality assessment and CDR3 repertoire analyses were done with VDJtools. CDR3 was defined according to IMGT, and analyses were limited to productive sequences using functional genes, with ORF genes and pseudogenes excluded. A custom Python script searched for identical amino acid CDR3s of major clonotypes (frequency >=5%) across all patients and controls. To compare clonotype frequencies between patients and controls, a one-sided non-parametric Wilcoxon test was applied. Identical DNA sequences were merged into single rows after TCRdb reprocessed the public reads with CATT. V and J calls and clone size were set by TCRdb, not the authors. For this sample the table gives about 1,400 delta-chain clones, of which 2.9% were detected only once. The ten largest clonotypes hold 50% to 75% of the sample.

Sequences TVYSNPD (CDR1) and GDNSRS (CDR2) are obtained from the germline V gene (reference sequence). V has 4 bases trimmed and J has 0 bases trimmed; junction bases matching no gene number 16. From its cysteine to its phenylalanine, the CDR3 spans 18 amino acids. Here the CDR3 DNA is all that survives: 54 bases in frame from base 1. TCR sequencing was performed on genomic DNA from peripheral blood mononuclear cells isolated from patients and controls. The sequenced patients had a median age of approximately 65 years and comprised four or five males and six or seven females. Patients were enrolled at one hematology unit in Padova, Italy, and were reclassified as T-LGLL or HSTCL using the 2017 WHO criteria. All patient samples were collected while patients were off therapy or before therapy. With regard to this clone: Its antigen is currently not known. TCRdb shows a much larger clone's protein in place of this DNA's translation, and the two differ at residue 4, likely through a read error; the protein shown is translated from the DNA.

The specimen sequenced was blood. The TCR was taken from a human donor with gamma-delta T-cell large granular lymphocyte leukemia. The sequence is built from TRDV3 and TRDJ1; a stretch of 11 junction bases matches TRDD3. This receptor has the CDR3 CASTSYWGIMEYTDKLIF. The nucleotide sequence is given as TGTGCCTCTACCTCGTACTGGGGGATAATGGAGTACACCGATAAACTCATCTTT.